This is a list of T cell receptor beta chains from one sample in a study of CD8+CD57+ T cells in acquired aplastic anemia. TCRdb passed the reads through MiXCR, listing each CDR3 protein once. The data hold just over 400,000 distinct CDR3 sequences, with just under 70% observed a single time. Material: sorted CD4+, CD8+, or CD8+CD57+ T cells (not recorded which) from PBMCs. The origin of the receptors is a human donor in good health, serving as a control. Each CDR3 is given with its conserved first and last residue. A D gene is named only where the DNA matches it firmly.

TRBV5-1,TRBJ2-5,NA,CASSLEGFETQYF
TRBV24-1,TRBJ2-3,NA,CATSDLSDTQYF
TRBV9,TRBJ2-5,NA,CASSVSGLRAVLHF
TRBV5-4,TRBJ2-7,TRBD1,CASSIGQDEQYF
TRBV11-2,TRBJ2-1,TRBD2,CASRSTSGRGNEQFF
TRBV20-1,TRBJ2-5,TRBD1,CSVDRGETQYF
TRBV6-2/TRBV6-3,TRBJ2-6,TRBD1,CASSYTGASGANVLTF
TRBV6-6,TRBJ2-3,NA,CASSIRPQDTDTQYF
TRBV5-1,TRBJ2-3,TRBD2,CASSWTSEFTDTQYF
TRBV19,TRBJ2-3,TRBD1,CASIPDRGRDTQYF
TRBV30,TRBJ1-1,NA,CAWSKSQTIRNTEAFF
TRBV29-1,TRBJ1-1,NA,CSGGRGRNTEAFF
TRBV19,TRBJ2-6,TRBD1,CASSRFGTGVRSGANVLTF
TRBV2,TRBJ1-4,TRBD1,CASSEIGQGIELFF
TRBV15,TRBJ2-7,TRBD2,CATSSGGTSHAQYF
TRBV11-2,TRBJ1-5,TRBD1,CASSPQGANQPQHF
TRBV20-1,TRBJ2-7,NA,CSAQDVSNYGYEQYF
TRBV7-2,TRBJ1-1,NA,CASSLGQAQKTQAFF
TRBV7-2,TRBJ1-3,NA,CASSSGRGAVEQFIYF
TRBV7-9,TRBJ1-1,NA,CASSLDSGGRDAFF
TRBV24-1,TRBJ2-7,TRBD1,CATSAGQGRSPQYF
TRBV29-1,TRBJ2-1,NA,CSVEDQGSNEQFF
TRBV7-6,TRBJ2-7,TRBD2,CASSLMVHGGDTQF
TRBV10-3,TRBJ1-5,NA,CAISESASNQPQHF
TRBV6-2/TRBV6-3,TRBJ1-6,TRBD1,CASLGTGGASSSPLHF
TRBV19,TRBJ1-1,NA,CASSIVQRNTPYF
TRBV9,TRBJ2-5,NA,CASSVPEVTYNETQYF
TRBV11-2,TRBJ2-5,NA,CASRPDGDQETQYF
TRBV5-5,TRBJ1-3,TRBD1,CASSLTGGSGNTIYF
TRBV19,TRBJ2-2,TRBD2,CASSTGRGGINTGELFF
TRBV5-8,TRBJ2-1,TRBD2,CASSRGGALGNEQFF
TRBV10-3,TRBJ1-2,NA,CAIRRGDTGTDGYTF
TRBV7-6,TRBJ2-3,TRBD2,CASSLLAGGGGDTQYF
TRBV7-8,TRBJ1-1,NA,CASSYVNHKAYF
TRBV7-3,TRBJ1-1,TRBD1,CASSRSHTGVNTVAFF
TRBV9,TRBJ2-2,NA,CASSVDPANTGELFF
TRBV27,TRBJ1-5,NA,CASSPYSRVYSNQPQHF
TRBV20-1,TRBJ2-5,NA,CSARVGGTQYF
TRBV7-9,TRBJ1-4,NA,CASSVHRFGNEKLFF
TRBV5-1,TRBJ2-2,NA,CASSLSGHRKELFF
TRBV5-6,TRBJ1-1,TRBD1,CASSSRARGPSEAFF
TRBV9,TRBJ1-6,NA,CASSAYNSPLHF